The clone carrying this T cell receptor (beta chain) was counted many times. Its target is unknown. The data were taken from a study of T-cell reconstitution after alpha-beta-depleted transplantation in children. General study points: The high TCRbeta diversity at day 60 in some patients came from surviving recipient T cells and thymic progenitors.

TCRbeta library preparation incorporated unique molecular identifiers. TCRdb analysed the PCR reads with MiXCR anew, one entry per CDR3 protein. The table lists a few thousand distinct CDR3 sequences, approximately 10% of them singletons. This CDR3 region has 14 residues. With 9 bases clipped from V and 2 bases from J, the junction kept 4 bases outside the gene matches. Germline V gene sequence: CDR1 SNHLY, CDR2 FYNNEI. This sample comprised PBMCs, mostly from graft donor cells, obtained 360 days after TCRalphabeta/CD19-depleted stem cell transplant. This sequence joins TRBV2 and TRBJ1-6; 7 positions agree with TRBD1. This receptor was taken from a patient aged 2-10 years who had a stem cell transplant for inherited bone marrow failure, so the T cells may come from the graft donor. The CDR3 nucleotides read TGTGCCAGTGGGACAGACACCTATAATTCACCCCTCCACTTT. Translated, it gives CASGTDTYNSPLHF. The full variable domain, its missing parts supplied by reference TRBV2 and TRBJ1-6, is EPEVTQTPSHQVTQMGQEVILRCVPISNHLYFYWYRQILGQKVEFLVSFYNNEISEKSEIFDDQFSVERPDGSNFTLKIRSTKLEDSAMYFCASGTDTYNSPLHFGNGTRLTVT.